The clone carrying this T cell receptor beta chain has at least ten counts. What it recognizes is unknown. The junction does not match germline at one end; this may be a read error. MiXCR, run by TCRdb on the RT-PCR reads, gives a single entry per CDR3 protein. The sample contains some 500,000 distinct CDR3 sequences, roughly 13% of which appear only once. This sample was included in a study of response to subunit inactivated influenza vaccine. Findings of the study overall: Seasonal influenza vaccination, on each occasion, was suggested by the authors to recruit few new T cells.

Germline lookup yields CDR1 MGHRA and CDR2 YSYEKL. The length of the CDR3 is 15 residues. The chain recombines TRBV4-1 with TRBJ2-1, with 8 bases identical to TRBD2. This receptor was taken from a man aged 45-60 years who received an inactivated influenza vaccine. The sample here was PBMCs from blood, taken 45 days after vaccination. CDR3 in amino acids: CASSQERGATNKQFF. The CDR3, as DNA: TGCGCCAGCAGCCAAGAGCGGGGGGCTACCAATAAGCAGTTCTTC.